These 2 T cell receptor beta chains came from one sample sequenced in a study of T-cell memory formation after mild COVID-19. TCRdb analysed the 5' RACE reads with MiXCR anew, one entry per CDR3 protein. There are about 270,000 distinct CDR3 sequences in the sample; 16% occur only once, and 23% lies in the top ten. Sequencing input: PBMCs or a T cell subset sorted from them (not recorded which). The receptors were sampled from a man aged 18 to 30 who had mild COVID-19 (a few samples of this study predate the infection). Cell type and time point are not known.

This clonotype was counted many times. The genes are TRBV20-1 and TRBJ1-1, with D possibly TRBD1 on 5 matching bases. Trimming took 2 bases from V and 0 from J, leaving 13 bases between them. The germline V gene encodes CDR1 DFQATT and CDR2 SNEGSKA (reference sequence). CDR3 length: 15 amino acids. The CDR3: CSARPGLGLNTEAFF. CDR3 bases: TGCAGTGCTAGACCAGGCCTGGGACTGAACACTGAAGCTTTCTTT.

The table lists this clonotype with many counts. The rearrangement uses TRBV5-6 and TRBJ1-5; tentatively, D is TRBD1 (5 bases). The CDR3 runs to 15 residues. Looked up from germline, CDR1 is SGHDT and CDR2 is YYEEEE. Deletions cut 1 base from V and 4 bases from J, with 12 bases between. CDR3 coding DNA: TGTGCCAGCAGCTTGACGGGGAAGGGGAATCAGCCCCAGCATTTT. This encodes CASSLTGKGNQPQHF.